These 27 T cell receptor beta chains came from one sample sequenced in a study of beta chain features in type 1 diabetes. Whole-study findings and limits: Researchers report that Type 1 diabetes patients had moderately but significantly shorter TCRB CDR3s across all four CD4+ subsets.

Their cognate antigens are unknown. All of the isolated RNA was reverse transcribed, so expressed TCRB transcripts were sequenced. Sequenced by immunoSEQ multiplex PCR; TCRdb stores in-frame clones only, minus some. The repertoire includes more than 250,000 clones, approximately 20% of them detected once, and 0.028% sits in the top ten. The material sequenced was naive CD4+ T cells from blood. The receptors come from a woman in her thirties or forties with type 1 diabetes.

The chain employs TRBV2 and TRBJ2-5, with D possibly TRBD1 on 6 matching bases. Germline values: CDR1 SNHLY, CDR2 FYNNEI. The germline V and J ends were trimmed by 7 bases and 1 base, with 10 bases remaining between them. The CDR3 covers 13 residues. CDR3: CASIRDTQETQYF. Here the CDR3 DNA reads TGTGCCAGCATCCGGGACACCCAAGAGACCCAGTACTTC.

This sequence joins TRBV30 and TRBJ1-2; 8 bases map to TRBD1. Germline-derived CDR1 and CDR2 are GTSNPN and SVGIG (reference sequence). Losses at the gene ends were 2 bases for V and 6 bases for J; bases not matched to a gene: 5. CDR3 length equals 13 residues. CDR3 region: CAWSSPGQDGYTF. CDR3 bases: TGTGCCTGGAGTTCACCGGGACAGGATGGCTACACCTTC.

This clone has a handful of counts. This chain joins TRBV4-3 and TRBJ2-1; 11 nucleotides agree with TRBD2. Germline lookup yields CDR1 LGHNA and CDR2 YSLEER. V lost 8 bases, J lost 8 bases, and 17 bases stayed unmatched. The length of the CDR3 is 17 residues. CDR3 DNA sequence: TGCGCCAGCCGACCTACGACTAGCGGGACAGGCAGGGATGAGCAGTTCTTC. Amino acid sequence: CASRPTTSGTGRDEQFF.

The J gene is TRBJ2-4, the V gene TRBV7-2; TRBD1 matches at 9 bases. The CDR3 is 14 amino acids. CDR1 is SGHTA, CDR2 FQGNSA, per germline. V lost 1 base and J lost 8; bases outside the gene matches: 3. Here the CDR3 reads CASSLGQGGYIQYF. Written as DNA, the CDR3 is TGTGCCAGCAGCTTAGGACAGGGGGGATACATTCAGTACTTC.

The V and J genes are TRBV9 and TRBJ2-1; TRBD2 aligns across 14 bases. CDR1 and CDR2 (germline): SGDLS, YYNGEE. Trimming removed 0 bases from V and 7 bases from J; junction bases left unmatched: 12. There are 19 residues in the CDR3. This chain's CDR3 is CASSVGEPGLAGVRNEQFF. Here the CDR3 DNA reads TGTGCCAGCAGCGTAGGGGAACCGGGACTAGCGGGAGTACGGAATGAGCAGTTCTTC.

The chain uses TRBV4-3 and TRBJ2-7, with no clear D. This CDR3 is 15 amino acids long. CDR1 is LGHNA and CDR2 is YSLEER in the germline V gene. V was shortened by 0 bases and J by 2 bases, with 11 bases between the two germline ends. The DNA for the CDR3 is TGCGCCAGCAGCCAAGATTTCACAGAACCCTACGAGCAGTACTTC. It encodes CASSQDFTEPYEQYF.

The J gene is TRBJ1-1, the V gene TRBV30; D possibly corresponds to TRBD1 (5 bases). V was shortened by 4 bases and J by 5 bases, with 14 bases between the two germline ends. Germline values: CDR1 GTSNPN, CDR2 SVGIG (reference sequence). This CDR3 is 13 amino acids long. CDR3 sequence (DNA): TGTGCCTGGACTGGGGCGTTGGGTACTGAAGCTTTCTTT. It translates to CAWTGALGTEAFF. The full variable domain, completed using reference TRBV30 and TRBJ1-1, is SQTIHQWPATLVQPVGSPLSLECTVEGTSNPNLYWYRQAAGRGLQLLFYSVGIGQISSEVPQNLSASRPQDRQFILSSKKLLLSDSGFYLCAWTGALGTEAFFGQGTRLTVV.

This clone was counted a few times. V gene TRBV5-1 combines with J gene TRBJ2-5, with 8 positions matching TRBD2. Germline V gene sequence: CDR1 SGHRS, CDR2 YFSETQ. The CDR3 is made up of 14 amino acids. V gave up 4 bases and J gave up 2 bases; unmatched junction bases: 4. CDR3 bases: TGCGCCAGCAGCGGCGGGAGGAATCAAGAGACCCAGTACTTC. Translated: CASSGGRNQETQYF.

The chain is built from TRBV25-1 and TRBJ1-6; possible D gene TRBD1, 5 bases. The V gene's germline CDR1 is MGHDK and CDR2 SYGVNS. Trimming took off 7 bases at V and 8 bases at J, with 12 bases between the two ends. The CDR3 contains 13 residues. DNA for the CDR3: TGTGCCAGCATGGGGCCTCTCGATTCACCCCTCCACTTT. Amino acid sequence: CASMGPLDSPLHF.

The rearrangement links TRBV7-9 to TRBJ1-2; a possible D gene is TRBD1 (5 bases). Germline V lookup: CDR1 SEHNR, CDR2 FQNEAQ (reference sequence). The V and J ends lost 7 bases and 4 bases respectively, with 7 bases between them. The CDR3 has 11 amino acids. The CDR3 reads CASTRGYGYTF. Written as DNA, the CDR3 is TGTGCCAGCACAAGGGGCTATGGCTACACCTTC. Variable domain in full (rest from reference TRBV7-9 and TRBJ1-2): DTGVSQNPRHKITKRGQNVTFRCDPISEHNRLYWYRQTLGQGPEFLTYFQNEAQLEKSRLLSDRFSAERPKGSFSTLEIQRTEQGDSAMYLCASTRGYGYTFGSGTRLTVV.

There are a few counts of this clone. The V and J genes are TRBV29-1 and TRBJ2-1; TRBD1 might be the D (5 bases). In germline, CDR1 is SQVTM, CDR2 ANQGSEA. CDR3 length: 14 residues. Trimming pared 7 bases from V and 8 bases from J, leaving 21 bases between. This CDR3 reads CSAVGSRVGDEQFF. The CDR3 DNA follows: TGCAGCGCCGTGGGTTCCAGGGTTGGCGATGAGCAGTTCTTC.

The gene calls are TRBV15 and TRBJ1-1, with D possibly TRBD1 on 5 matching bases. With 4 bases removed from V and 6 bases from J, the gap between germline ends came to 18 bases. This CDR3 has 15 amino acids. Germline lookup yields CDR1 LNHNV and CDR2 YYDKDF (reference sequence). The CDR3 loop is CATSTLQAVGSEAFF. Written as DNA, the CDR3 is TGTGCCACCAGCACCCTACAGGCCGTGGGATCTGAAGCTTTCTTT.

In its sample, this clone was seen a few times. V is TRBV18 and J is TRBJ2-7; 11 bases agree with TRBD2. This CDR3 has 16 amino acids. Germline values: CDR1 KGHSH, CDR2 LQKENI. The ends lost 3 bases at V and 2 bases at J; junction bases unmatched: 6. The CDR3 reads CASSPTSGMGTYEQYF. CDR3 sequence (DNA): TGTGCCAGCTCACCGACTAGCGGGATGGGTACCTACGAGCAGTACTTC.

This chain joins TRBV9 and TRBJ2-3, with 8 bases aligning to TRBD2. Trimming removed 4 bases from V and 1 base from J; junction bases left unmatched: 14. Germline CDR1 and CDR2: SGDLS and YYNGEE. The CDR3 length is 18 residues. This chain's CDR3 is CASSSGSGSSPGTDTQYF. DNA of the CDR3: TGTGCCAGCAGCTCAGGCAGCGGGAGTAGTCCGGGCACAGATACGCAGTATTTT.

This clone was counted a few times. This chain uses TRBV4-1 with TRBJ1-4; 9 bases are shared with TRBD1. With 4 bases clipped from V and 0 bases from J, the junction kept 9 bases outside the gene matches. The germline gives CDR1 MGHRA, CDR2 YSYEKL. The CDR3 runs to 18 residues. Here the CDR3 reads CASSPRDRVVATNEKLFF. The CDR3 nucleotides read TGCGCCAGCAGCCCCCGGGACAGGGTGGTTGCAACTAATGAAAAACTGTTTTTT.

V usage is TRBV14 and J usage is TRBJ1-1, with TRBD1 as a possible D gene (5 bases). The CDR3 loop spans 13 amino acids. Germline V gene data show CDR1 as SGHDN and CDR2 as FVKESK. Trimming shortened V by 2 bases and J by 6 bases, and 10 bases separated the two germline ends. CDR3: CASSQSLGAEAFF. The CDR3 coding sequence is TGTGCCAGCAGCCAAAGCCTAGGGGCTGAAGCTTTCTTT.

The sample holds a few counts of this clone. The chain has TRBV30 and TRBJ2-3; possibly TRBD2 for D (6 bases). Trimming stripped 5 bases from V and 6 bases from J, with 9 bases between. Germline V gene lookup returns CDR1 GTSNPN and CDR2 SVGIG (reference sequence). CDR3 length: 11 amino acids. The CDR3 region is CAWGAGDTQYF. The CDR3 coding sequence is TGTGCCTGGGGGGCGGGGGATACGCAGTATTTT.

The rearrangement joins TRBV28 to TRBJ2-7, with TRBD2 identical over 7 bases. With 5 bases clipped from V and 2 bases from J, the junction kept 9 bases outside the gene matches. This CDR3 is 15 amino acids long. Germline V lookup: CDR1 MDHEN, CDR2 SYDVKM. DNA of the CDR3: TGTGCCAGCAGTCCCGAGGGAGGGAATGCCTACGAGCAGTACTTC. Residues: CASSPEGGNAYEQYF.

The chain has TRBV5-6 and TRBJ1-2; D gene unclear. The V end lost 4 bases, the J end lost 0 bases, and 22 bases lay between the germline ends. Per germline, CDR1 SGHDT and CDR2 YYEEEE. CDR3 length equals 18 residues. CDR3 sequence reads: CASSEQFSFNPANYGYTF. Here the CDR3 DNA reads TGTGCCAGCAGCGAACAGTTTTCCTTTAACCCAGCTAACTATGGCTACACCTTC.

The gene calls are TRBV25-1 and TRBJ2-1, with 7 bases lining up with TRBD2. V trimming: 1 base; J trimming: 1 base; junction bases outside the gene matches: 10. The CDR3 is made up of 18 amino acids. Germline lookup yields CDR1 MGHDK and CDR2 SYGVNS. DNA of the CDR3: TGTGCCAGCAGTGAATTCGGGACCCATAGCGGGTCCTACAATGAGCAGTTCTTC. Encoded protein: CASSEFGTHSGSYNEQFF. Drawing the rest from reference TRBV25-1 and TRBJ2-1, the complete variable domain is EADIYQTPRYLVIGTGKKITLECSQTMGHDKMYWYQQDPGMELHLIHYSYGVNSTEKGDLSSESTVSRIRTEHFPLTLESARPSHTSQYLCASSEFGTHSGSYNEQFFGPGTRLTVL.

This clone was found a few times. V is TRBV5-1 and J is TRBJ1-6, with D possibly matching TRBD1 (6 bases). V shed 6 bases and J shed 8 bases, with 12 bases lying between them. The V gene's germline CDR1 is SGHRS and CDR2 YFSETQ. The CDR3 spans 13 residues. Written as DNA, the CDR3 is TGCGCCAGCACCGAACAGGGAGATTCACCCCTCCACTTT. It encodes CASTEQGDSPLHF.

The V and J genes are TRBV27 and TRBJ2-1, with 9 bases that match TRBD1. The CDR3 has 14 amino acids. Looked up from germline, CDR1 is MNHEY and CDR2 is SMNVEV (reference sequence). V shed 6 bases and J 4 bases; nucleotides not matched to a gene: 4. The CDR3 is CASSRDRVYNEQFF. The CDR3 nucleotides read TGTGCCAGCAGCAGGGACAGGGTTTACAATGAGCAGTTCTTC.

CDR3 loop: CASTLQQGDQPQHF. The CDR3 DNA reads TGTGCCAGCACGCTTCAACAGGGGGATCAGCCCCAGCATTTT. V and J are TRBV2 and TRBJ1-5; 8 bases match TRBD1. V shed 7 bases and J 5 bases; nucleotides not matched to a gene: 7. This CDR3 has 14 residues. Germline assignment: CDR1 SNHLY and CDR2 FYNNEI. The full variable domain, rest sourced from reference TRBV2 and TRBJ1-5, is EPEVTQTPSHQVTQMGQEVILRCVPISNHLYFYWYRQILGQKVEFLVSFYNNEISEKSEIFDDQFSVERPDGSNFTLKIRSTKLEDSAMYFCASTLQQGDQPQHFGDGTRLSIL.

This clone was seen a handful of times. The chain has TRBV19 and TRBJ2-1; 11 bases fit TRBD2. The CDR3 extends over 18 amino acids. Germline V gene sequence: CDR1 LNHDA, CDR2 SQIVND (reference sequence). With V trimmed by 6 bases and J by 1 base, 11 bases remained unmatched. The CDR3 region is CASSLQGLAVRSYNEQFF. The CDR3 nucleotides read TGTGCCAGTAGCCTCCAGGGACTAGCGGTAAGGTCCTACAATGAGCAGTTCTTC.

This clone turned up a few times. V and J are TRBV6-5 and TRBJ2-5, with unresolved D. Per the germline V gene, CDR1 is MNHEY and CDR2 is SVGAGI. Trimming took off 4 bases at V and 3 bases at J, with 3 bases between the two ends. The CDR3 runs to 11 residues. The CDR3 sequence: CASSSEETQYF. CDR3 in DNA: TGTGCCAGCAGTTCGGAAGAGACCCAGTACTTC.

The chain is built from TRBV6-5 and TRBJ1-2, with TRBD1 matching over 7 bases. The CDR3 consists of 15 residues. V lost 6 bases to trimming and J lost 5 bases; unmatched junction nucleotides: 12. Germline CDR1 MNHEY, CDR2 SVGAGI. In DNA, the CDR3 is TGTGCCAGCAGCAACCACCGGGACAGATCGTATGGCTACACCTTC. Translation: CASSNHRDRSYGYTF.

J is TRBJ2-5 and V is TRBV5-1; D is perhaps TRBD1 (5 bases). CDR1 is SGHRS, CDR2 YFSETQ, per germline. The CDR3 is 12 amino acids. The V end lost 1 base, the J end lost 4 bases, and 5 bases lay between the germline ends. This CDR3 is CASSLRGETQYF. CDR3 nucleotides: TGCGCCAGCAGCTTGAGGGGAGAGACCCAGTACTTC.